Detailed here is one T cell receptor (beta chain). The sample originates from a study of blood T cell repertoires in COVID-19. Germline CDR1 and CDR2: MNHNS and SASEGT. This CDR3 has 13 residues. V lost 2 bases, J lost 10 bases, and 12 bases lay in between. Data came from immunoSEQ multiplex PCR; TCRdb stores just in-frame clones and leaves some out. In the table there are about 290,000 clones, around 81% of which are singletons. The TCR was taken from a woman between 50 and 59 years old with active or convalescent COVID-19. The rearrangement joins TRBV6-1 to TRBJ2-4, with D possibly matching TRBD2 (5 bases). Material: peripheral blood. The CDR3 spells CASSESPRGIQYF. In nucleotides, the CDR3 is TGTGCCAGCAGTGAATCGCCCCGAGGGATTCAGTACTTC.